This T cell receptor beta chain was sequenced in a study of cytomegalovirus exposure and HLA in healthy donors. PCR primers comprised 60 Vbeta and 13 Jbeta primers. The repertoire was sequenced with immunoSEQ multiplex PCR; TCRdb's copy has only in-frame clones and lacks some. The repertoire includes roughly 160,000 clones, about 80% of them detected once, and 1% sits in the top ten. The CDR3 length is 15 residues. V was pared by 8 bases and J by 1 base, with 7 bases of the junction left unmatched. Germline CDR1 MDHEN, CDR2 SYDVKM. This receptor was obtained from a woman in her 50s in good health and CMV-seropositive. This sequence joins TRBV28 and TRBJ2-5, with 10 bases matching TRBD1. The sample comprised PBMCs. The CDR3 sequence: CASRSDRGPQETQYF. In DNA form, the CDR3 reads TGTGCCAGCCGGAGCGACAGGGGGCCCCAAGAGACCCAGTACTTC.